These T cell receptor beta chains were read from a single sample in a study of blood T cell repertoires in COVID-19. Some clones are missing from TCRdb's copy, which holds only in-frame ones; the method was immunoSEQ multiplex PCR. Of 200,000 to 250,000 clones listed, roughly 86% are singletons. The specimen was PBMCs or T cells enriched from blood (not recorded which). These receptors all come from a man aged 18 to 29 with acute COVID-19. The CDR3 runs from the conserved cysteine through the conserved F or W. D genes are given only for firm matches. The size entry is marked missing in some rows and otherwise reads once, few, many or a size class.

clone_size	d_call	cdr3_length	j_call	v_call	cdr3_aa	cdr3_nt
NA	NA	13	TRBJ1-1	TRBV7-3	CASSLRQITEAFF	TGTGCCAGCAGCTTAAGGCAGATAACTGAAGCTTTCTTT
once	NA	16	TRBJ2-5	TRBV21-1	CASPPGLAGEGETQYF	TGTGCCAGCCCACCGGGACTAGCGGGGGAGGGAGAGACCCAGTACTTC
NA	NA	15	TRBJ1-2	TRBV4-3	CASSHQSYRLYGYTF	TGCGCCAGCAGCCACCAGAGCTACAGGCTCTATGGCTACACCTTC
NA	NA	11	TRBJ1-2	TRBV30	CAWSVGGGYTF	TGTGCCTGGAGTGTAGGAGGTGGCTACACCTTC
NA	NA	11	TRBJ2-1	TRBV28	CASSTGYEQFF	TGTGCCAGCAGCACAGGGTATGAGCAGTTCTTC
NA	TRBD1	14	TRBJ1-1	TRBV14	CASSQNRGLTEAFF	TGTGCCAGCAGCCAGAACAGGGGGCTGACTGAAGCTTTCTTT
NA	TRBD1	13	TRBJ2-5	TRBV2	CASLRGQEETQYF	TGTGCCAGCCTCCGGGGACAGGAAGAGACCCAGTACTTC
NA	NA	13	TRBJ1-1	TRBV6-5	CASSYWRGTEAFF	TGTGCCAGCAGTTACTGGAGGGGCACTGAAGCTTTCTTT
NA	NA	15	TRBJ1-1	TRBV28	CASSLLTPHSTEAFF	TGTGCCAGCAGTTTACTCACCCCACATTCCACTGAAGCTTTCTTT
NA	NA	14	TRBJ2-2	TRBV11-3	CASSPRGWNGELFF	TGTGCCAGCAGCCCACGAGGGTGGAACGGGGAGCTGTTTTTT
once	TRBD1	13	TRBJ1-1	TRBV18	CASSRQGNTEAFF	TGTGCCAGCTCGCGACAGGGGAACACTGAAGCTTTCTTT
NA	NA	15	TRBJ1-3	TRBV28	CASSPEEDSGNTIYF	TGTGCCAGCAGCCCCGAGGAAGACTCTGGAAACACCATATATTTT
NA	TRBD1	15	TRBJ1-1	TRBV19	CASSIYSTGSTEAFF	TGTGCCAGTAGTATCTACTCGACAGGGAGCACTGAAGCTTTCTTT
NA	TRBD1	16	TRBJ2-5	TRBV25-1	CASSENLPGGQETQYF	TGTGCCAGCAGTGAAAACCTGCCAGGGGGCCAAGAGACCCAGTACTTC
NA	TRBD1	14	TRBJ2-7	TRBV30	CAWRGTGLGREQYF	TGTGCCTGGAGGGGGACAGGGTTAGGGCGGGAGCAGTACTTC
NA	NA	13	TRBJ2-5	TRBV11-2	CASSLVPGGAQYF	TGTGCCAGCAGCTTAGTCCCAGGAGGGGCCCAGTACTTC
once	TRBD2	15	TRBJ2-7	TRBV9	CASSSLGRGGYEQYF	TGTGCCAGCAGCTCCCTAGGGCGGGGGGGATACGAGCAGTACTTC
NA	TRBD1	14	TRBJ2-7	TRBV2	CASRNGTGLQEQYF	TGTGCCAGCAGGAATGGGACAGGGCTTCAAGAGCAGTACTTC
NA	NA	15	TRBJ2-1	TRBV24-1	CATAPGEVRYNEQFF	TGTGCCACTGCCCCCGGAGAGGTGAGATACAATGAGCAGTTCTTC
NA	TRBD2	16	TRBJ2-5	TRBV30	CAWRRGLAGARETQYF	TGTGCCTGGAGGCGGGGACTAGCGGGAGCCAGAGAGACCCAGTACTTC
NA	TRBD2	20	TRBJ2-3	TRBV2	CASMGSPGLAGHKGTDTQYF	TGTGCCAGCATGGGGAGCCCGGGACTAGCGGGCCATAAGGGCACAGATACGCAGTATTTT
NA	NA	15	TRBJ2-1	TRBV7-6	CASSLVRGQGVEQFF	TGTGCCAGCAGCTTAGTGCGGGGCCAGGGTGTTGAGCAGTTCTTC
NA	NA	15	TRBJ2-1	TRBV7-3	CASSLLRTTYNEQFF	TGTGCCAGCAGCTTACTCCGGACTACCTACAATGAGCAGTTCTTC
NA	NA	16	TRBJ2-7	TRBV27	CASSLTPDSLPYEQYF	TGTGCCAGCAGTTTGACCCCGGACAGCCTACCCTACGAGCAGTACTTC
NA	NA	14	TRBJ2-7	TRBV4-1	CASSQDKGTYEQYF	TGCGCCAGCAGCCAAGATAAGGGGACCTACGAGCAGTACTTC
NA	NA	17	TRBJ2-3	TRBV19	CASSSDPDRDNTDTQYF	TGTGCCAGTAGTTCGGACCCGGACCGGGACAACACAGATACGCAGTATTTT
NA	TRBD1	14	TRBJ2-3	TRBV30	CAWSIQGAADTQYF	TGTGCCTGGAGTATCCAGGGGGCTGCAGATACGCAGTATTTT
NA	NA	13	TRBJ2-1	TRBV28	CASTTQGVGEQFF	TGTGCCAGCACCACACAGGGAGTCGGTGAGCAGTTCTTC
NA	TRBD2	14	TRBJ2-5	TRBV7-7	CASSSGLAGETQYF	TGTGCTAGCAGCTCCGGACTAGCGGGAGAGACCCAGTACTTC
once	TRBD1	16	TRBJ2-5	TRBV18	CASSPPGQGMAETQYF	TGTGCCAGCTCACCGCCGGGACAGGGGATGGCGGAGACCCAGTACTTC
NA	TRBD1	15	TRBJ1-1	TRBV6-5	CASRYSTGDFAEAFF	TGTGCCAGCAGATATTCGACAGGGGATTTCGCTGAAGCTTTCTTT
NA	TRBD2	16	TRBJ2-7	TRBV6-5	CASSYSMLAGSYEQYF	TGTGCCAGCAGTTACTCGATGCTAGCGGGGTCCTACGAGCAGTACTTC
NA	NA	14	TRBJ1-2	TRBV4-1	CASSQAPVSSGYTF	TGCGCCAGCAGCCAAGCCCCCGTCAGTTCCGGCTACACCTTC
NA	NA	14	TRBJ2-1	TRBV24-1	CATSDSGWSGEQFF	TGTGCCACCAGTGATTCCGGGTGGTCCGGTGAGCAGTTCTTC
NA	TRBD1	15	TRBJ1-2	TRBV27	CASSSLGQGNYGYTF	TGTGCCAGCAGCTCCCTCGGACAGGGCAACTATGGCTACACCTTC
NA	NA	14	TRBJ1-5	TRBV21-1	CATETGGINQPQHF	TGTGCCACCGAGACAGGTGGGATAAATCAGCCCCAGCATTTT
NA	TRBD2	17	TRBJ2-1	TRBV24-1	CATSDAKTSGVYNEQFF	TGTGCCACCAGTGATGCAAAGACTAGCGGGGTATACAATGAGCAGTTCTTC
NA	TRBD2	16	TRBJ2-2	TRBV27	CASRPPGTRGTGELFF	TGTGCCAGCAGACCCCCCGGGACTAGGGGGACCGGGGAGCTGTTTTTT
NA	TRBD2	14	TRBJ2-7	TRBV5-4	CASSLASGFYEQYF	TGTGCCAGCAGCTTGGCTAGCGGTTTCTACGAGCAGTACTTC
NA	NA	14	TRBJ1-1	TRBV28	CASSSRVSNTEAFF	TGTGCCAGCAGTTCCCGGGTTTCGAACACTGAAGCTTTCTTT
few	TRBD1	16	TRBJ1-5	TRBV2	CASSGGTGGGNQPQHF	TGTGCCAGCAGTGGAGGGACAGGAGGAGGTAATCAGCCCCAGCATTTT
NA	NA	14	TRBJ2-2	TRBV18	CASSPPQDTGELFF	TGTGCCAGCTCGCCTCCACAGGACACCGGGGAGCTGTTTTTT
NA	TRBD2	17	TRBJ2-7	TRBV30	CAWKRPPGLAGSYEQYF	TGTGCCTGGAAAAGACCCCCGGGACTAGCGGGGTCCTACGAGCAGTACTTC
NA	TRBD2	15	TRBJ2-1	TRBV3-1/TRBV3-2	CASSQDTGSAGGLFF	TGTGCCAGCAGCCAAGATACGGGGTCAGCGGGAGGGCTGTTCTTC
NA	TRBD1	14	TRBJ1-5	TRBV11-2	CASSRTGGNQPQHF	TGTGCCAGCAGCCGCACAGGGGGCAATCAGCCCCAGCATTTT
NA	NA	13	TRBJ2-5	TRBV2	CASRPTVQETQYF	TGTGCCAGCAGGCCGACAGTTCAAGAGACCCAGTACTTC
NA	TRBD1	14	TRBJ2-5	TRBV7-9	CASSSGQGEETQYF	TGTGCCAGCAGCTCGGGACAGGGGGAAGAGACCCAGTACTTC